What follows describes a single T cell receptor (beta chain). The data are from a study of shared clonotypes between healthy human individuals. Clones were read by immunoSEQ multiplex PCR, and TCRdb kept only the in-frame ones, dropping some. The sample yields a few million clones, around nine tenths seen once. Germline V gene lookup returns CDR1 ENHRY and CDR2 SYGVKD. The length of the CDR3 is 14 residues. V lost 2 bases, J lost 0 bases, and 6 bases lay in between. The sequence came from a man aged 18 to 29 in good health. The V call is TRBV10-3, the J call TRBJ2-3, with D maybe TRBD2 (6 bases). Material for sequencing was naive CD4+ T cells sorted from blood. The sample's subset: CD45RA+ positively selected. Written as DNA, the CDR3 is TGTGCCATCAGTGAGGCGGGGAGCACAGATACGCAGTATTTT. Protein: CAISEAGSTDTQYF.